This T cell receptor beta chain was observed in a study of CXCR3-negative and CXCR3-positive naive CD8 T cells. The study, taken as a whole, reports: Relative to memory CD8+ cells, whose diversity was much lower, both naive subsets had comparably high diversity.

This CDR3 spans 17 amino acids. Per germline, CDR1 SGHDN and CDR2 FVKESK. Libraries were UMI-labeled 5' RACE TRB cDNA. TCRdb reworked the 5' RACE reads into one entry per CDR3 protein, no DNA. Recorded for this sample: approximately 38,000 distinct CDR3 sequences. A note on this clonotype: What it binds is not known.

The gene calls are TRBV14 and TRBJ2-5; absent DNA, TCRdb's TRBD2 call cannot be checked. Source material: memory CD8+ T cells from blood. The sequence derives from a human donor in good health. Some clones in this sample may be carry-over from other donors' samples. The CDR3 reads CASSQVPGLATQETQYF.